This TCR beta chain was sequenced for a study of T cells after yellow fever vaccination. At the level of the study: Researchers used SMART-Seq v4 Ultra Low Input to prepare fractions that had low cell numbers. Findings of the study overall: Booster samples showed a return of most primary-vaccination clones (roughly 95% CD4, approximately 85% CD8).

TCRdb called the 5' RACE reads again in MiXCR, with one record for every CDR3 protein. The sample records 400,000 to 450,000 distinct CDR3 sequences, around 20% being singletons. This clonotype was recorded a few times. Its antigen remains unidentified. This CDR3 is 16 amino acids long. V shed 4 bases and J shed 0 bases, with 13 bases lying between them. Germline CDR1 and CDR2: SGHVS and FNYEAQ. The input for sequencing was PBMCs, taken before the yellow fever booster vaccination. The chain recombines TRBV7-6 with TRBJ2-1, with D perhaps TRBD1 (7 bases). This TCR came from a man younger than 35 who received the YFV17D yellow fever vaccine. CDR3 region: CASSSRGVSSYNEQFF. CDR3 in DNA: TGTGCCAGCAGCTCCAGGGGGGTAAGCTCCTACAATGAGCAGTTCTTC. Looking up the rest from reference TRBV7-6 and TRBJ2-1 gives the full variable domain: GAGVSQSPRYKVTKRGQDVALRCDPISGHVSLYWYRQALGQGPEFLTYFNYEAQQDKSGLPNDRFSAERPEGSISTLTIQRTEQRDSAMYRCASSSRGVSSYNEQFFGPGTRLTVL.